This TCR beta chain was observed in a study of CD8+ T cells in alopecia areata (dated by TCRdb to 2016 to 2019). About the investigation overall: The treated patients took part in an open-label pilot trial in which moderate-to-severe alopecia areata was treated with oral tofacitinib at 5 to 10 mg twice daily. Tofacitinib was given for 6 to 18 months, followed by 6 months of follow-up off drug to assess delayed response and recurrence. For the treated patients, the SALT score, which quantifies what percentage of scalp surface area is affected, served as the measure of disease severity. The study used high-throughput TCRbeta sequencing to examine T cell clonal expansion in alopecia areata, in both the C3H/HeJ mouse model and human patients. Human TCRbeta sequencing covered scalp tissue and sorted CD4+ and CD8+ peripheral blood T cells from patchy and totalis/universalis alopecia areata patients and healthy controls. Patients on tofacitinib were biopsied at baseline and after 4 and 24 weeks of treatment, and several of the patients also had a later scalp biopsy. Clonality in the scalp was compared among normal scalp (n=4), patchy alopecia areata scalp (n=8), and alopecia totalis/universalis scalp (n=8). RNA came from the PAXgene miRNA kit for fixed scalp, the miRNeasy kit for PBMCs, and the RNeasy kit for mouse skin. TCRbeta CDR3 regions were amplified by immunoSEQ multiplex PCR using 35 Vbeta forward and 13 Jbeta reverse primers. Results the study describes overall, beyond this receptor: Many expanded lesional clones persisted in scalp and blood during tofacitinib treatment, which may partly explain relapse after stopping treatment. Compared with mice, TCR sequences shared between patients were less clear, possibly partly because of HLA diversity across the patient population. The treated cohort was small, with a single nonresponder, so links between baseline CD8+ expansion and response need larger studies. Higher clonality and more expanded CD8+ clones were observed in lesional scalp than in normal scalp, particularly in alopecia totalis/universalis, a finding suggestive of antigenic drive. Unlike mouse skin, where gammadelta T cells dominate, normal human skin contains resident alphabeta T cells that get sequenced too, which complicates analysis of the scalp TCR repertoire. With tofacitinib, both scalp clonality and the number of expanded CD8+ clones among the top 100 scalp clones went down significantly.

A single count supports this clone. Its cognate antigen has yet to be identified. Per-base qualities were not stored, and no clone one base away is much larger. Per the germline V gene (reference sequence), SGHNT is the CDR1 and YYREEE is the CDR2. Including cysteine and phenylalanine, the CDR3 has 16 amino acids. Of the read, only the CDR3 DNA is kept; its 48 bases are in frame from base 1. V loses 4 bases of germline sequence and J loses 1 base, and the interval between the two ends is 18 bases. Reading the label with the study, this specimen's treatment or condition is: oral pan-JAK inhibitor, 5-10 mg twice daily. Peripheral blood and lesional scalp punch biopsies were obtained from patients with alopecia areata. PBMCs were isolated by density centrifugation and stained for CD3, CD4 and CD8, and CD4+ and CD8+ T cells were sorted on a FACSAria. Preparation of the library involved the immunoSEQ multiplex PCR assay. RNA was extracted from all samples and reverse transcribed into cDNA, which served as template for TCR sequencing. First-strand cDNA was synthesized using SuperScript III with a 2:1 mix of oligo-dT and random hexamers. A synthetic immune receptor repertoire was used to gauge amplification bias, and whatever bias remained was removed computationally. As for the original processing: Raw reads were preprocessed to remove errors, and CDR3 was defined by IMGT conventions from the conserved cysteine to phenylalanine. Clonality was computed as 1 minus the Shannon entropy, with the entropy normalized by log2 of the number of productive unique TCRs. Whether each scalp clone was CD4 or CD8 was inferred by checking scalp TCRbeta sequences against the CD4 and CD8 repertoires from sorted blood. Imported from immuneACCESS, the table was reduced by TCRdb to in-frame sequences with V and J called. These copies leave out some clones; in studies compared against another copy, an unresolved V gene accounts for under half, and the cause of the remainder is not known. V and J calls and clone size follow that table, whereas D and trimming were derived from the DNA. The sample data list about 260,000 clones, and 60% of these were observed just once. Of the sample, 0.75% to 0.95% is held by the ten largest clones.

This clonotype was obtained from a human donor with alopecia areata. The rearranged segments are TRBV5-4 and TRBJ2-7; a tentative D match to TRBD2 spans 5 bases. The sample in question was CD4+ T cells sorted from blood, obtained around week 54, from a patient treated with tofacitinib. The sequence in DNA is TGTGCCAGCAGCCCAGATATAGGACTTATTTCCTACGAGCAGTACTTC. Its coded protein is CASSPDIGLISYEQYF.